The 10 T cell receptor beta chains presented below share a single source sample, sequenced in a study of T cells in Graves' hyperthyroidism and ophthalmopathy. Template material for amplifying TCR beta CDR3 regions consisted of RNA transcripts. RT-PCR in the first round (using the HTBI primer set) targeted the TCR CDR3. TCRdb analysed the multiplex PCR reads with MiXCR anew, one entry per CDR3 protein. Of a few hundred thousand distinct CDR3 sequences detected, 35% to 55% appear once; the ten largest clones hold approximately 7.5%. Sequenced: peripheral blood or thyroid tissue (not recorded which). All receptors come from a woman under 30 with Graves' hyperthyroidism.

Remarks on this clonotype: A much larger clonotype is one base distant, so this may be a read error. This chain uses TRBV12-3 or TRBV12-4 with TRBJ1-5; D unresolved. Near its end, the DNA agrees better with TRBJ2-3, so the J call may be wrong. CDR3 length: 13 amino acids. CDR3 sequence reads: CAGSQNGPGTQYF. For the CDR3, the DNA is TGTGCCGGCAGCCAGAACGGCCCCGGTACGCAGTATTTT.

A word on this clonotype: This may arise from a read error, as a much more abundant clone is one base away. The chain combines TRBV7-9 with TRBJ2-7; D gene uncertain. Germline V gene lookup returns CDR1 SEHNR and CDR2 FQNEAQ (reference sequence). The CDR3 is 13 residues long. For the CDR3, the DNA is TGTGCCAGCAGCCCCCGCTCATCCTGCGAGCAGTACTTC. It encodes CASSPRSSCEQYF.

Here the CDR3 reads CASSPWASGTGREKLFF. The CDR3 DNA reads TGTGCCAGCAGCCCTTGGGCTAGTGGGACAGGGAGAGAAAAACTGTTTTTT. The V gene is TRBV7-3, the J gene TRBJ1-4, with TRBD1 identical over 9 bases. This CDR3 is 17 amino acids long. Germline loops: CDR1 SGHTA, CDR2 FQGTGA. The V segment lost 5 bases and the J segment 8 bases; nucleotides outside the gene matches: 15.

This clonotype was seen at least ten times. This rearrangement joins TRBV19 to TRBJ2-2; possible D gene TRBD1, 5 bases. The CDR3 extends over 14 amino acids. Trimming left V 4 bases short and J 0 bases short, with 6 bases between. Germline V CDR1 and CDR2: LNHDA, SQIVND (reference sequence). CDR3: CASSTTANTGELFF. CDR3 in DNA: TGTGCCAGTAGTACGACAGCGAACACCGGGGAGCTGTTTTTT.

The V and J genes are TRBV5-1 and TRBJ1-2, with 7 bases identical to TRBD1. The junction had 9 bases not matched to a gene; V was cut back by 4 bases and J by 3 bases. This CDR3 region has 15 residues. Germline V gene sequence: CDR1 SGHRS, CDR2 YFSETQ. The CDR3 nucleotides read TGCGCCAGCAGCCAAGGGGACAGCAGAGACTATGGCTACACCTTC. Protein product: CASSQGDSRDYGYTF.

The rearrangement uses TRBV4-1 and TRBJ1-2; D is unclear. Trimming cost V 4 bases and J 4 bases, with 25 bases left between them. Germline CDR1 MGHRA, CDR2 YSYEKL. The CDR3 sequence is 18 residues long. The DNA for the CDR3 is TGCGCCAGCAGCCCCCAGACCAACTTAGAGGTAACTAGCTATGGCTACACCTTC. Its translation: CASSPQTNLEVTSYGYTF.

This clonotype was detected ten times or more. The genes are TRBV5-1 and TRBJ2-7, with TRBD2 identical over 9 bases. The CDR3 length is 14 residues. The ends lost 0 bases at V and 4 bases at J; junction bases unmatched: 2. Looked up from germline, CDR1 is SGHRS and CDR2 is YFSETQ. The CDR3: CASSLGLADYEQYF. CDR3 DNA sequence: TGCGCCAGCAGCTTGGGACTAGCGGATTACGAGCAGTACTTC.

The rearrangement uses TRBV15 and TRBJ1-2, with 10 nucleotides matching TRBD1. CDR3 length: 17 amino acids. J lost 0 bases, V lost 3 bases, and 7 bases had no gene match. Germline V gene data show CDR1 as LNHNV and CDR2 as YYDKDF (reference sequence). This chain's CDR3 is CATSSSGTGEANYGYTF. The CDR3 DNA is TGTGCCACCAGCAGCTCCGGGACAGGGGAAGCTAACTATGGCTACACCTTC. The full variable domain, its missing parts supplied by reference TRBV15 and TRBJ1-2, is DAMVIQNPRYQVTQFGKPVTLSCSQTLNHNVMYWYQQKSSQAPKLLFHYYDKDFNNEADTPDNFQSRRPNTSFCFLDIRSPGLGDTAMYLCATSSSGTGEANYGYTFGSGTRLTVV.

The V and J genes are TRBV7-2 and TRBJ2-1; 7 bases are shared with TRBD2. In germline, CDR1 is SGHTA, CDR2 FQGNSA. The CDR3 spans 15 residues. V lost 6 bases, J lost 8 bases, and 13 bases stayed unmatched. This chain's CDR3 is CASSDSGRGRDEQFF. CDR3 coding DNA: TGTGCCAGCAGTGATAGCGGGCGTGGGAGGGATGAGCAGTTCTTC. The complete variable domain, with remaining parts taken from reference TRBV7-2 and TRBJ2-1, reads GAGVSQSPSNKVTEKGKDVELRCDPISGHTALYWYRQSLGQGLEFLIYFQGNSAPDKSGLPSDRFSAERTGGSVSTLTIQRTQQEDSAVYLCASSDSGRGRDEQFFGPGTRLTVL.

Many counts were recorded for this clonotype. This chain links TRBV12-3 or TRBV12-4 with TRBJ1-3; TRBD1 might be the D (6 bases). This CDR3 region has 14 residues. Trimming took off 6 bases at V and 4 bases at J, with 13 bases between the two ends. The CDR3 sequence is CASSDRSHGNTIYF. The CDR3 DNA follows: TGTGCCAGCAGCGACAGGTCGCACGGAAACACCATATATTTT.